The rows below give T cell receptor beta chains drawn from one sample of a study of T cell repertoires in cytomegalovirus infection. TCRdb called the reads again in MiXCR, with one record for every CDR3 protein. Of some 700,000 distinct CDR3 sequences listed, around a third are singletons. These TCRs' antigens remain unknown. This sample comprised cultured PBMCs, obtained from culture after CMV antigen stimulation. The receptors come from a human donor in good health (CMV status not recorded). Some clones in this sample may be carry-over from other donors' samples. The CDR3 runs from the conserved cysteine through the conserved F or W.

>TRBV7-2|TRBJ1-6
CASSLVARLNNSPLHF
>TRBV19|TRBJ2-7
CASSILGSHEQYF
>TRBV7-9|TRBJ1-2
CASSPGVSGYTF
>TRBV6-1|TRBJ2-1
CASTRGTEASAYNEQFF
>TRBV7-2|TRBJ2-7
CASSLTGGRSEQYF
>TRBV20-1|TRBJ2-7
CSVHRDPYREQYF
>TRBV7-6|TRBJ2-1
CASSLAPGLSNEQFF
>TRBV6-5|TRBJ1-6
CASSFGGTANSPLHF
>TRBV7-2|TRBJ2-1
CASSFLAGEQFF
>TRBV29-1|TRBJ2-3
CSAAPLNTDTQYF
>TRBV7-2|TRBJ2-3
CASSLGFRDTQYF
>TRBV7-2|TRBJ2-5
CASSLVDARGTQYF
>TRBV20-1|TRBJ2-5
CSAQRAERLSETQYF
>TRBV6-1|TRBJ1-6
CAYQTSHNSPLHF
>TRBV27|TRBJ2-1
CASSLLAGGPNNEQFF
>TRBV7-9|TRBJ1-3
CASSLAYNSGNTIYF
>TRBV7-3|TRBJ2-5
CASSFWDVGETQYF
>TRBV2|TRBJ2-5
CASSDGWETQYF
>TRBV4-1|TRBJ1-1
CASSSRGTANTEAFF
>TRBV6-1|TRBJ1-1
CASRIGTGTEAFF
>TRBV27|TRBJ2-1
CASRPLGGSSYNEQFF
>TRBV11-2|TRBJ2-1
CASRQDLNEQFF
>TRBV5-1|TRBJ2-3
CASSLELAGRVGDTQYF
>TRBV20-1|TRBJ2-5
CSARDRPGGTQYF
>TRBV18|TRBJ2-7
CASSPPGTGVLYEQYF
>TRBV5-1|TRBJ2-1
CASRIGSYNEQFF
>TRBV7-8|TRBJ2-1
CASSPTRHNEQFF
>TRBV7-6|TRBJ2-1
CASKRLAGGSSYNEQFF